This T cell receptor (beta chain) is from a study of blood T cell repertoires in COVID-19. V was pared by 3 bases and J by 4 bases, with 10 bases between. This CDR3 is 14 amino acids long. The germline CDR1 and CDR2 sequences are MNHEY and SVGAGI. Profiling relied on immunoSEQ multiplex PCR, and the TCRdb table lists in-frame clones only, not all of them. The profile shows 250,000 or so clones, roughly 89% of them singletons. The sequencing input was peripheral blood. The receptor was derived from a woman in her 40s who had recovered from COVID-19. The chain has TRBV6-5 and TRBJ2-4; possibly TRBD1 for D (6 bases). The CDR3 DNA reads as TGTGCCAGCAGTTATGATGGACAGAAAAACATTCAGTACTTC. It specifies CASSYDGQKNIQYF.